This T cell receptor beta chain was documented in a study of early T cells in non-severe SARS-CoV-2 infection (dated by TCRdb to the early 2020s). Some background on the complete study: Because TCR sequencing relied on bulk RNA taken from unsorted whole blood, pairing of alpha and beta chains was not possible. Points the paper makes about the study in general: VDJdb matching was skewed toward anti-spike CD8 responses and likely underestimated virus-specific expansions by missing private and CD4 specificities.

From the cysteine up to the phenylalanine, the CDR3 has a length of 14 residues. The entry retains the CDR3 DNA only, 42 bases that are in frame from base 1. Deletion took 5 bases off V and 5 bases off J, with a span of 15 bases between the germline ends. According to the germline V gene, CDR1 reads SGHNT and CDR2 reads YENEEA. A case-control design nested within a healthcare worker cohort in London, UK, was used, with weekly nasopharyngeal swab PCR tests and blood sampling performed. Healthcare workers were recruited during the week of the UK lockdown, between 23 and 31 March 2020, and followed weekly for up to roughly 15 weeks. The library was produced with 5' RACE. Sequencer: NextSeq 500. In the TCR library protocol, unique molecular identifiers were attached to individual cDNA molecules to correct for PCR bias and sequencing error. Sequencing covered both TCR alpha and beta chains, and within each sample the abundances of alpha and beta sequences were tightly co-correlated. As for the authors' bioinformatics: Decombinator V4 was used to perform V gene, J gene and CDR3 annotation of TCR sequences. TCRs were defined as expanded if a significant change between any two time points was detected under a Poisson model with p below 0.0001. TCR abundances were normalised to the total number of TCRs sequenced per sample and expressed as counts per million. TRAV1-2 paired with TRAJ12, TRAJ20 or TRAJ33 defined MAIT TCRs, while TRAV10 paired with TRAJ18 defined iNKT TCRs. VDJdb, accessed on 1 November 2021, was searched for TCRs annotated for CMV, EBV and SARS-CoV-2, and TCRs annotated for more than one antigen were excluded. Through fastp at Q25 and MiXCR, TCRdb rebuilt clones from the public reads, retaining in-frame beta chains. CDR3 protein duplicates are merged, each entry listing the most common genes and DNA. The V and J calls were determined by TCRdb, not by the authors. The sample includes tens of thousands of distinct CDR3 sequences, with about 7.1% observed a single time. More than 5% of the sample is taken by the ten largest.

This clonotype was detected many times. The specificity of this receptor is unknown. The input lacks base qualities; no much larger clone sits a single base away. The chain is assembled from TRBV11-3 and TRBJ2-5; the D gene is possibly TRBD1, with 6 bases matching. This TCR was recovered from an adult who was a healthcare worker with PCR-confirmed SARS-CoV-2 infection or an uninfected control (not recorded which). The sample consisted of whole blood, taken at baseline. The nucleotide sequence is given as TGTGCCAGCAGCGGATGGACAGACGGGGAGACCCAGTACTTC. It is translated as CASSGWTDGETQYF. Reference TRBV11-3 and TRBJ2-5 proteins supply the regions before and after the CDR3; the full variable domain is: EAGVVQSPRYKIIEKKQPVAFWCNPISGHNTLYWYLQNLGQGPELLIRYENEEAVDDSQLPKDRFSAERLKGVDSTLKIQPAELGDSAVYLCASSGWTDGETQYFGPGTRLLVL.